This paragraph reports one T cell receptor beta chain. Its antigen has not been determined. Nothing much larger sits one base from this clone, and base qualities are not available. TCR CDR3 regions were amplified from genomic DNA by multiplex PCR using the deep immunoSEQ assay. Extracted genomic DNA from each cell subset was spread evenly across all wells of several immunoSEQ 96-well plates, with each plate serving as a replicate. For sorted subsets, 150 to 200 ng genomic DNA, equal to some 30,000 T cell genomes, was loaded into each replicate PCR. The purified libraries were quantified using a Qubit 3.0 fluorometer, sized with a Bioanalyzer 2100, and then quantified again using the KAPA Library Quantification kit. Every immunoSEQ 96-well plate was sequenced on a dedicated single-read 150-cycle Illumina NextSeq 550 flow cell. On the study's bioinformatics: The immunoSEQ output contained only junctional sequences without quality scores, so filtering could not match that applied to full-length reads. Sequences were annotated with PyIR, a Python wrapper for IgBLAST v1.9, using IMGT germline references to assign V/J genes and CDR3. Reads were removed for weak V/J assignments (E-value above 1e-6), missing CDR3, stop codons, out-of-frame junctions, or ambiguous translated residues. V3J clonotypes were defined by identical inferred V gene, J gene, and CDR3 amino acid sequence. To compute the percentage overlap between repertoires, the number of shared unique clonotypes was divided by the size of the smaller repertoire. Three approaches were used to assess repertoire richness: RTK rarefaction, the Chao1 estimator, and Recon v2.1 estimates of unobserved clonotypes. Generation probabilities were computed with OLGA for all TCRbeta clonotypes obtained by the gDNA method from a few donors. TCRdb retrieved this table from immuneACCESS and kept in-frame rearrangements only. Not all clones are present; in checked studies, unresolved V genes account for under half, and no reason is known for the remainder. V and J calls and clone size follow that table, whereas D and trimming were derived from the DNA. The sample table records approximately 980,000 clones; approximately 80% of these occur just once. Over 1.3% of the sample is in the top ten clones.

Donors were healthy HIV-negative adults with no recently reported acute infections or vaccinations. Every donor was a Caucasian adult living in Nashville, Tennessee, USA. CD4+ T cells were enriched by magnetic negative selection; naive cells were then positively selected on CD45RA, and the negative fraction formed the memory subset. Blood was obtained by leukapheresis, after which PBMCs were separated by Ficoll-Histopaque density gradient centrifugation and cryopreserved in liquid nitrogen vapor phase. Analytical flow cytometry was used to check the purity and quantity of each magnetically sorted T cell population. Genomic DNA was isolated from every sorted fraction and measured by UV absorbance on a Nanodrop 2000c. The V and J ends are trimmed by 7 bases and 2 bases, leaving 11 bases between them. There are 12 amino acids in the CDR3, from cysteine to phenylalanine inclusive. Only the CDR3 DNA stays, 36 bases, in frame from base 1. From a lookup of the germline V gene, CDR1 and CDR2 are SQVTM and ANQGSEA.

The sample belongs to a study of shared clonotypes between healthy human individuals (TCRdb year 2020). Some background on the complete study: The cohort comprised two women and a few men aged 18 to 49 years. For each donor, CD4 naive and CD4 memory were each given three plates, CD8 naive was given two plates, and CD8 memory was given one plate. The study deeply sequenced blood TCR repertoires of about 5 healthy adults to estimate repertoire size and the extent of clonotype sharing between individuals. Libraries were prepared and TCR repertoires were sequenced by different laboratories using diverse techniques, in order to increase sequencing depth and limit assay-specific biases. Leukapheresis yielded between about 0.8 and 9.5 billion PBMCs per donor. Beyond this particular receptor, the publication reports: Larger estimated clonotype richness was generally found for naive subsets than for memory subsets. Compared with non-shared clonotypes, the clonotypes found in all four sorted-subset donors had higher generation probabilities. Because the study included a small number of donors, the genetic and exposure-history diversity represented was limited. Sampling was restricted to blood, and TCR repertoires in tissue are likely to differ from TCR repertoires in blood. Pairwise subsampling led to the expectation that sequencing depth would affect the degree of clonotype sharing among donors. Incomplete sequencing was indicated by rarefaction of sorted-subset datasets, despite the large sequencing depth. Approximately 5% of naive CD4, 3% to 4% of naive CD8, around 2.3% of memory CD4, and about 0.4% of memory CD8 clonotypes were shared across several donors.

This sequence was found in a man aged 18 to 30 in good health. The sample consisted of memory CD4+ T cells sorted from blood. This specimen's cell subset or site label, per the study, means: CD45RA-negative fraction. The V gene is TRBV29-1 and the J gene is TRBJ2-5; possibly the D gene is TRBD2, per 6 matching bases. The nucleotide sequence is given as TGCAGCGCTCGGGGGAATCAAGAGACCCAGTACTTC. The encoded protein is CSARGNQETQYF.